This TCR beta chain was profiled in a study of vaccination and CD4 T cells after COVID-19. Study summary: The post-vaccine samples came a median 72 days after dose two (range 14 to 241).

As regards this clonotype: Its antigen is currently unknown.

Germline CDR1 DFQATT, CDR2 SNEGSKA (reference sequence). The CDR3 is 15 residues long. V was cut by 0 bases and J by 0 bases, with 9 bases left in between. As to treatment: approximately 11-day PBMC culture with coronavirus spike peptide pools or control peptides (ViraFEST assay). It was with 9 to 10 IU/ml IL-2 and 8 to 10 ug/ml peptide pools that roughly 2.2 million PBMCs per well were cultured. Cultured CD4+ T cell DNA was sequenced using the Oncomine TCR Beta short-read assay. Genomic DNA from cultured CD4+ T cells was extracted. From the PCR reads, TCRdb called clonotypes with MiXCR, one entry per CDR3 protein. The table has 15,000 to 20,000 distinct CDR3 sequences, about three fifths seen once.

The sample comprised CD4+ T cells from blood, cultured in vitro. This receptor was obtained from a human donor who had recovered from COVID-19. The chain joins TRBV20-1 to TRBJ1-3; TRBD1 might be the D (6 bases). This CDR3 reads CSARDRGLSGNTIYF. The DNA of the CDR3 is TGCAGTGCTAGAGACAGGGGTCTCTCTGGAAACACCATATATTTT.